This TCR beta chain was documented in a study of cytomegalovirus exposure and HLA in healthy donors. General observations from the study: Earlier findings revealed that most TCR beta V segments proved productive either about 90% or about 30% of the time.

PCR used 60 Vbeta primers and 13 Jbeta primers. The protocol was immunoSEQ multiplex PCR, while the TCRdb copy is restricted to in-frame clones and leaves out a portion. The sample has around 120,000 clones. To note about this clone: Its antigen is as yet unknown.

Trimming left V 3 bases short and J 0 bases short, with 12 bases between. CDR1 and CDR2 (germline): MNHNS, SASEGT. The CDR3 runs 16 residues. This TCR was sampled from a man younger than 30 in good health and CMV-seronegative. Sequencing input: PBMCs. The V and J genes are TRBV6-1 and TRBJ1-5; no firm D call. CDR3 DNA: TGTGCCAGCAGTGAGGCGGAGAATTATAGCAATCAGCCCCAGCATTTT. Its protein is CASSEAENYSNQPQHF.